The source of this TCR beta chain is a study of OX40 agonist ivuxolimab in advanced cancers. General study findings and limits: Partial responders dosed at 0.1-3.0 mg/kg displayed clonal expansion ranking among the lowest. Expanded clones were, on average, more numerous among CD8+ T cells than CD4+.

Sequenced by immunoSEQ multiplex PCR; TCRdb stores in-frame clones only, minus some. The sample includes 15,000 to 25,000 clones, over 70% of them seen just once. This clone was picked up one time. Its specificity is unknown. The CDR3 sequence is 14 residues long. CDR1 and CDR2 (germline): LGHNA, YNFKEQ. Trimming pared 1 base from V and 4 bases from J, leaving 8 bases between. The rearrangement links TRBV4-2 to TRBJ2-4, with D possibly matching TRBD2 (5 bases). The TCR comes from an adult with an advanced solid tumor such as melanoma, head and neck, liver or kidney cancer. This specimen was CD4+ or CD8+ T cells sorted from blood, taken in a trial of the OX40 agonist ivuxolimab. CDR3 region: CASSQVGSKNIQYF. The CDR3 DNA sequence: TGTGCCAGCAGCCAAGTAGGGAGTAAAAACATTCAGTACTTC.